Below, 15 T cell receptor beta chains from the same sample are listed, as sequenced in a study of early T cells in non-severe SARS-CoV-2 infection. TCRdb processed the 5' RACE reads anew with MiXCR; each CDR3 protein has one entry. The sample has tens of thousands of distinct CDR3 sequences, roughly 6% seen once; the top ten hold roughly 8.2%. The sample here was whole blood, taken at baseline. All receptors come from an adult who was a healthcare worker with PCR-confirmed SARS-CoV-2 infection or an uninfected control (not recorded which).

This chain links TRBV7-6 with TRBJ1-1, with D perhaps matching TRBD1 (5 bases). Germline CDR1 SGHVS, CDR2 FNYEAQ. Trimming removed 7 bases from V and 9 bases from J, with 21 bases in between. The CDR3 is 14 residues long. For the CDR3, the DNA is TGTGCCAGCACCCTAAGGAGGGACTCGCAGAAAGCTTTCTTT. Translating it yields CASTLRRDSQKAFF.

This clonotype was counted ten times or more. This chain joins TRBV2 and TRBJ1-2; D is undetermined. CDR1 and CDR2 from the germline V gene are SNHLY and FYNNEI. Trimming pared 0 bases from V and 7 bases from J, leaving 15 bases between. The CDR3 is 15 amino acids. CDR3 protein: CASSEALLASVGYTF. The CDR3 nucleotides read TGTGCCAGCAGTGAAGCGCTTTTGGCTTCGGTTGGCTACACCTTC.

This chain uses TRBV5-4 with TRBJ1-2; D not resolved. Trimming stripped 2 bases from V and 0 bases from J, with 8 bases between. This CDR3 is 14 amino acids long. Germline V gene sequence: CDR1 SGHNT, CDR2 YYREEE (reference sequence). As DNA, the CDR3 is TGTGCCAGCAGCTTCGGTATGGCTAACTATGGCTACACCTTC. It is translated as CASSFGMANYGYTF. The full variable domain, rest sourced from reference TRBV5-4 and TRBJ1-2, is ETGVTQSPTHLIKTRGQQVTLRCSSQSGHNTVSWYQQALGQGPQFIFQYYREEENGRGNFPPRFSGLQFPNYSSELNVNALELDDSALYLCASSFGMANYGYTFGSGTRLTVV.

This rearrangement joins TRBV7-2 to TRBJ2-1; D possibly corresponds to TRBD1 (6 bases). Per the germline V gene, CDR1 is SGHTA and CDR2 is FQGNSA. V was trimmed by 5 bases and J by 1 base, leaving 12 bases between them. CDR3 length: 15 residues. The CDR3 sequence is CASSVGQISYNEQFF. CDR3 nucleotides: TGTGCCAGCAGCGTAGGACAGATATCCTACAATGAGCAGTTCTTC.

The sample holds many counts of this clonotype. Relative to the germline gene, one junction end is altered; a read error may explain this. The chain links TRBV6-2 or TRBV6-3 to TRBJ2-1, with TRBD1 as a possible D gene (5 bases). CDR3 length: 15 residues. The germline gives CDR1 MNHEY, CDR2 SVGEGT. This chain's CDR3 is CASSFLTVSNNEQFF. The CDR3 bases are TGTGCCAGCAGTTTCCTGACAGTCTCCAACAATGAGCAGTTCTTC.

This clonotype was detected ten times or more. Here the CDR3 DNA reads TGTGCCAGCAGCTTAGCTGGGGATAACTATGGCTACACCTTC. Protein sequence: CASSLAGDNYGYTF. V and J are TRBV7-9 and TRBJ1-2; D unresolved. Deletions cut 0 bases from V and 1 base from J, with 6 bases between. Germline-derived CDR1 and CDR2 are SEHNR and FQNEAQ (reference sequence). The CDR3 runs to 14 residues.

This clonotype was seen more than once but under ten times. The J gene is TRBJ1-4, the V gene TRBV12-3 or TRBV12-4; 10 bases line up with TRBD1. The CDR3 runs 13 residues. The junction had 0 bases not matched to a gene; V was cut back by 8 bases and J by 3 bases. CDR3 amino acids: CASGQGANEKLFF. CDR3 nucleotides: TGTGCCAGCGGACAGGGGGCTAATGAAAAACTGTTTTTT.

The CDR3 here is CASSLVRASGGAATGELFF. The CDR3 DNA reads as TGTGCCAGCAGCTTAGTGAGGGCTAGCGGGGGGGCGGCCACCGGGGAGCTGTTTTTT. The chain links TRBV7-2 to TRBJ2-2; TRBD2 agrees at 12 bases. Germline V gene lookup returns CDR1 SGHTA and CDR2 FQGNSA. The length of the CDR3 is 19 residues. With 1 base clipped from V and 4 bases from J, the junction kept 10 bases outside the gene matches.

This clonotype was observed a handful of times. J is TRBJ2-1 and V is TRBV7-2; D is perhaps TRBD2 (5 bases). Germline loops: CDR1 SGHTA, CDR2 FQGNSA. This CDR3 contains 14 residues. With 1 base removed from V and 12 bases from J, the gap between germline ends came to 16 bases. The CDR3 reads CASSLENRAAGQFF. DNA of the CDR3: TGTGCCAGCAGCTTAGAAAACAGAGCGGCCGGGCAGTTCTTC.

This clonotype was detected ten times or more. CDR3 nucleotide sequence: TGTGCCAGCAGAGGGACAGGGGATTGGGATTCACCCCTCCACTTT. This sequence encodes CASRGTGDWDSPLHF. This chain uses TRBV28 with TRBJ1-6; TRBD1 matches 10 bases. The CDR3 runs to 15 residues. Per the germline V gene, CDR1 is MDHEN and CDR2 is SYDVKM. V was pared by 6 bases and J by 8 bases, with 7 bases of the junction left unmatched.

There are many counts of this clonotype. This chain connects TRBV7-6 to TRBJ1-1, with D maybe TRBD1 (6 bases). The CDR3 is 14 residues long. The germline V gene encodes CDR1 SGHVS and CDR2 FNYEAQ. Trimming removed 5 bases from V and 7 bases from J, with 17 bases in between. The CDR3, as DNA: TGTGCCAGCAGCCCCCAGGAGGTAGGGGGTGAAGCTTTCTTT. It translates to CASSPQEVGGEAFF. The complete variable domain, with remaining parts taken from reference TRBV7-6 and TRBJ1-1, reads GAGVSQSPRYKVTKRGQDVALRCDPISGHVSLYWYRQALGQGPEFLTYFNYEAQQDKSGLPNDRFSAERPEGSISTLTIQRTEQRDSAMYRCASSPQEVGGEAFFGQGTRLTVV.

The sample holds a few counts of this clonotype. The chain couples TRBV18 to TRBJ2-5; D is unclear. The germline V gene encodes CDR1 KGHSH and CDR2 LQKENI. The CDR3 has 15 amino acids. V lost 2 bases and J 1 base, leaving 11 bases between the germline ends. As DNA, the CDR3 is TGTGCCAGCTCACCAGGGTTCCAGACCCAAGAGACCCAGTACTTC. Protein: CASSPGFQTQETQYF.

This clonotype has a count of ten or more. The chain employs TRBV4-1 and TRBJ2-7, with 8 bases matching TRBD1. The germline gives CDR1 MGHRA, CDR2 YSYEKL. The CDR3 is made up of 14 amino acids. V trimming: 0 bases; J trimming: 6 bases; junction bases outside the gene matches: 4. This CDR3 reads CASSQDDRGGEQYF. The CDR3 coding sequence is TGCGCCAGCAGCCAAGATGACAGGGGTGGCGAGCAGTACTTC.

This clonotype has a count of ten or more. The chain employs TRBV2 and TRBJ1-5; D remains unclear. Germline V gene sequence: CDR1 SNHLY, CDR2 FYNNEI. This CDR3 comprises 14 residues. The V and J ends lost 6 bases and 2 bases respectively, with 11 bases between them. CDR3 region: CASSNQDRNQPQHF. CDR3 bases: TGTGCCAGCAGCAACCAGGATCGCAATCAGCCCCAGCATTTT. The whole variable domain, remainder taken from reference TRBV2 and TRBJ1-5, is EPEVTQTPSHQVTQMGQEVILRCVPISNHLYFYWYRQILGQKVEFLVSFYNNEISEKSEIFDDQFSVERPDGSNFTLKIRSTKLEDSAMYFCASSNQDRNQPQHFGDGTRLSIL.

This clonotype was seen a few times. The V gene is TRBV7-6, the J gene TRBJ1-6; the match to TRBD1 covers 11 bases. In germline, CDR1 is SGHVS, CDR2 FNYEAQ. Trimming at V came to 5 bases and at J to 6 bases, leaving 6 bases not matched to a gene. CDR3 length equals 16 residues. In nucleotides, the CDR3 is TGTGCCAGCAGCCTCGGACAGGGGGCTTTTAATTCACCCCTCCACTTT. As protein: CASSLGQGAFNSPLHF.